This T cell receptor (beta chain) originates from a study of blood T cell repertoires in COVID-19. Overall study: Samples representing acute and convalescent COVID-19 were sourced from the United States, Italy and Spain.

Authors' data handling: Scientists estimated how many nucleated cells there were by amplifying reference gene primers. Here immunoSEQ multiplex PCR was the method, and the copy in TCRdb shows in-frame clones only, minus some. That table supplies the V and J calls and clone size; D and trimming were determined from the DNA. The data contain approximately 50,000 clones, about 85% of them seen just once; the ten biggest clones take up roughly a tenth. The clonotype was recovered from a human donor in a cohort sampled during active COVID-19. The source material was peripheral blood.

As DNA, the CDR3 is TGTGCCAGCAGCTTAACGGGTAGTGGCACAGATACGCAGTATTTT. The encoded protein is CASSLTGSGTDTQYF. V and J are TRBV7-9 and TRBJ2-3; D unclear. V was shortened by 2 bases and J by 1 base, with 10 bases between the two germline ends. CDR1 and CDR2 (germline): SEHNR, FQNEAQ (reference sequence). The CDR3 spans 15 residues. Filled out from reference TRBV7-9 and TRBJ2-3, the complete variable domain reads DTGVSQNPRHKITKRGQNVTFRCDPISEHNRLYWYRQTLGQGPEFLTYFQNEAQLEKSRLLSDRFSAERPKGSFSTLEIQRTEQGDSAMYLCASSLTGSGTDTQYFGPGTRLTVL.